The 28 T cell receptor beta chains reported below all come from one sample, sequenced in a study of T cells after yellow fever vaccination. TCRdb recomputed calls from the 5' RACE reads with MiXCR, one row per CDR3 protein. Of 500,000 to 650,000 distinct CDR3 sequences listed, roughly 12% are singletons. The source was PBMCs, collected on the day of the yellow fever booster vaccination. The receptors derive from a man aged 25-45 years who received the YFV17D yellow fever vaccine.

This clonotype has more than one count but fewer than ten. V is TRBV20-1 and J is TRBJ2-7; 11 bases fit TRBD2. V lost 0 bases, J lost 3 bases, and 7 bases stayed unmatched. The CDR3 is 16 residues long. Germline CDR1 DFQATT, CDR2 SNEGSKA (reference sequence). CDR3 DNA: TGCAGTGCTAGAGATTTGCGTCTAGCGGGAGGCTACGAGCAGTACTTC. Encoded protein: CSARDLRLAGGYEQYF.

This sequence joins TRBV7-2 and TRBJ1-1, with a possible D match to TRBD1 (6 bases). Deletions cut 1 base from V and 7 bases from J, with 10 bases between. Germline CDR1 is SGHTA and CDR2 is FQGNSA. The CDR3 is 13 residues long. CDR3 coding DNA: TGTGCCAGCAGCTTAGTTGGGGGCGGTGAAGCTTTCTTT. Amino acid sequence: CASSLVGGGEAFF. Filled out from reference TRBV7-2 and TRBJ1-1, the complete variable domain reads GAGVSQSPSNKVTEKGKDVELRCDPISGHTALYWYRQSLGQGLEFLIYFQGNSAPDKSGLPSDRFSAERTGGSVSTLTIQRTQQEDSAVYLCASSLVGGGEAFFGQGTRLTVV.

The V call is TRBV20-1, the J call TRBJ2-1, with TRBD2 identical over 14 bases. From germline, CDR1 is DFQATT and CDR2 SNEGSKA (reference sequence). The CDR3 runs 18 residues. The V gene end was trimmed by 1 base and the J gene end by 6 bases; junction bases not matched to a gene: 11. The CDR3 loop is CSARANTGTSGRFNEQFF. The CDR3 DNA reads TGCAGTGCTAGAGCCAACACCGGGACTAGCGGGAGATTCAATGAGCAGTTCTTC.

This clonotype turned up a few times. The J gene is TRBJ1-5, the V gene TRBV20-1, with D uncertain. The germline CDR1 and CDR2 sequences are DFQATT and SNEGSKA (reference sequence). This CDR3 is built from 13 residues. V was cut by 7 bases and J by 3 bases, with 13 bases left in between. The CDR3 here is CSVSRSLNQPQHF. CDR3 nucleotide sequence: TGCAGTGTCTCCCGGAGCCTCAATCAGCCCCAGCATTTT.

The CDR3 DNA reads as TGCAGCGTTGGCAGCCTGACCATGAACACTGAAGCTTTCTTT. Its protein product is CSVGSLTMNTEAFF. The chain uses TRBV29-1 and TRBJ1-1; D gene unclear. CDR3 length: 14 residues. Germline values: CDR1 SQVTM, CDR2 ANQGSEA. V shed 4 bases and J shed 0 bases, with 12 bases lying between them.

The sample holds a few counts of this clonotype. The chain joins TRBV5-1 to TRBJ2-1; tentative D call: TRBD2 (6 bases). Trimming removed 8 bases from V and 0 bases from J, with 18 bases in between. The V gene's germline CDR1 is SGHRS and CDR2 YFSETQ. The CDR3 totals 16 residues. This CDR3 reads CASSAEGPDSYNEQFF. CDR3 coding DNA: TGCGCCAGTTCGGCGGAGGGACCCGACTCCTACAATGAGCAGTTCTTC. Together with reference TRBV5-1 and TRBJ2-1, the CDR3 gives the full variable domain: KAGVTQTPRYLIKTRGQQVTLSCSPISGHRSVSWYQQTPGQGLQFLFEYFSETQRNKGNFPGRFSGRQFSNSRSEMNVSTLELGDSALYLCASSAEGPDSYNEQFFGPGTRLTVL.

This clonotype appeared a few times. The V gene is TRBV20-1, the J gene TRBJ2-3; 12 nucleotides agree with TRBD2. The CDR3 has 15 amino acids. V lost 3 bases, J lost 2 bases, and 3 bases stayed unmatched. The germline V gene has CDR1 DFQATT and CDR2 SNEGSKA (reference sequence). In nucleotides, the CDR3 is TGCAGTGCTAGTCTAGCGGGAGGGCTCACAGATACGCAGTATTTT. It yields the protein CSASLAGGLTDTQYF.

The chain links TRBV29-1 to TRBJ2-7; 9 bases align to TRBD1. CDR3 length equals 14 residues. V was clipped by 6 bases and J by 0 bases; unmatched bases: 6. The germline V gene encodes CDR1 SQVTM and CDR2 ANQGSEA. This chain's CDR3 is CSVADRGSSYEQYF. The CDR3 DNA reads as TGCAGCGTCGCGGACAGGGGATCCTCCTACGAGCAGTACTTC.

This clonotype appeared a few times. This chain joins TRBV12-3 or TRBV12-4 and TRBJ2-5, with 12 bases identical to TRBD2. V gave up 2 bases and J gave up 0 bases; unmatched junction bases: 1. The CDR3 runs 16 residues. The CDR3 nucleotides are TGTGCCAGCAGTTTAAGACTAGCGGGAGACCAAGAGACCCAGTACTTC. Its protein is CASSLRLAGDQETQYF.

This clonotype was observed many times. The chain has TRBV30 and TRBJ1-1; D uncertain. The CDR3 is 13 amino acids. Germline V CDR1 and CDR2: GTSNPN, SVGIG (reference sequence). Trimming pared 2 bases from V and 0 bases from J, leaving 7 bases between. The DNA for the CDR3 is TGTGCCTGGAGTCCACAGCTGAACACTGAAGCTTTCTTT. This codes for CAWSPQLNTEAFF.

This clonotype was detected ten times or more. The chain employs TRBV29-1 and TRBJ2-5; perhaps TRBD2 as D (5 bases). The CDR3 totals 12 residues. V lost 3 bases to trimming and J lost 4 bases, with 9 bases between them. Germline CDR1 and CDR2: SQVTM and ANQGSEA. In DNA form, the CDR3 reads TGCAGCGTTGAGGCGGGTGGAGAGACCCAGTACTTC. This gives the protein CSVEAGGETQYF.

V and J are TRBV6-2 or TRBV6-3 and TRBJ2-5, with a possible D match to TRBD1 (6 bases). CDR1 MNHEY and CDR2 SVGEGT come from the germline V gene. Trimming pared 2 bases from V and 13 bases from J, leaving 14 bases between. This CDR3 comprises 12 residues. CDR3 in amino acids: CASSYPRQAGYF. Here the CDR3 DNA reads TGTGCCAGCAGTTACCCGAGACAGGCGGGGTACTTC.

The chain recombines TRBV21-1 with TRBJ1-5; the DNA was not used to check the table's D call, TRBD1. TRBV21-1 is recorded as a pseudogene. This CDR3 comprises 14 residues. The CDR3 loop reads CASSKYRGDQPQHF. CDR3 DNA sequence: TGTGCCAGCAGCAAATATCGGGGGGATCAGCCCCAGCATTTT.

The chain joins TRBV18 to TRBJ2-7; possible D gene TRBD1, 6 bases. The CDR3 has 15 residues. Germline loops: CDR1 KGHSH, CDR2 LQKENI. V was pared by 1 base and J by 5 bases, with 15 bases between. For the CDR3, the DNA is TGTGCCAGCTCACCACGACGAGCAGGGGCCAACGAGCAGTACTTC. The encoded protein is CASSPRRAGANEQYF.

The chain carries TRBV9 and TRBJ2-5; 11 bases align to TRBD2. The CDR3 contains 18 residues. In germline, CDR1 is SGDLS, CDR2 YYNGEE. V was clipped by 0 bases and J by 2 bases; unmatched bases: 9. The CDR3 protein is CASSVDGTSGSLQETQYF. The CDR3 bases are TGTGCCAGCAGCGTAGACGGGACTAGCGGATCTCTACAAGAGACCCAGTACTTC.

This clonotype was picked up a small number of times. The rearrangement links TRBV7-2 to TRBJ2-2, with D possibly being TRBD2 (6 bases). Between the trimmed V and J ends, which lost 1 base and 5 bases, there was a span of 11 bases. The CDR3 runs 15 residues. CDR1 is SGHTA, CDR2 FQGNSA, per germline. The CDR3 nucleotides read TGTGCCAGCAGCTTAGTCGGGAGTCGGACCGGGGAGCTGTTTTTT. It yields the protein CASSLVGSRTGELFF.

The gene calls are TRBV10-3 and TRBJ2-2, with 9 nucleotides matching TRBD2. CDR1 is ENHRY, CDR2 SYGVKD, per germline. This CDR3 has 15 residues. V lost 7 bases to trimming and J lost 3 bases; unmatched junction nucleotides: 6. The CDR3 loop reads CAIKNSGSHTGELFF. CDR3 bases: TGTGCCATCAAGAATAGCGGGAGTCACACCGGGGAGCTGTTTTTT.

There are many counts of this clonotype. CDR3 sequence reads: CAISGGQGAFYEQYF. In nucleotides, the CDR3 is TGTGCCATCAGTGGCGGACAGGGGGCCTTCTACGAGCAGTACTTC. This sequence joins TRBV10-3 and TRBJ2-7; 11 bases match TRBD1. This CDR3 contains 15 residues. Germline V gene sequence: CDR1 ENHRY, CDR2 SYGVKD. V was clipped by 4 bases and J by 3 bases; unmatched bases: 5.

This clonotype came up a few times. This chain links TRBV3-1 with TRBJ2-7; D is undetermined. Germline V gene sequence: CDR1 LGHDT, CDR2 YNNKEL (reference sequence). The CDR3 has 14 residues. Trimming stripped 0 bases from V and 7 bases from J, with 13 bases between. In DNA, the CDR3 is TGTGCCAGCAGCCAAGATCTCTGGGCTCGGGAGCAGTACTTC. This gives the protein CASSQDLWAREQYF.

V usage is TRBV6-5 and J usage is TRBJ1-1; no clear D. V lost 8 bases, J lost 4 bases, and 5 bases lay in between. The CDR3 runs to 10 residues. Germline CDR1 is MNHEY and CDR2 is SVGAGI. Here the CDR3 reads CASGITEAFF. The CDR3 nucleotides are TGTGCCAGCGGTATCACTGAAGCTTTCTTT.

In this sample, this clonotype turned up a few times. The chain carries TRBV15 and TRBJ2-2; TRBD2 agrees at 8 bases. Trimming cost V 4 bases and J 2 bases; bases outside gene matches: 3. This CDR3 comprises 15 residues. Germline V gene sequence: CDR1 LNHNV, CDR2 YYDKDF (reference sequence). DNA for the CDR3: TGTGCCACCAGCAAGACTAGCGTTAACACCGGGGAGCTGTTTTTT. Translation: CATSKTSVNTGELFF.

V and J are TRBV4-3 and TRBJ2-7; no firm D call. Germline V CDR1 and CDR2: LGHNA, YSLEER. With 0 bases removed from V and 0 bases from J, the gap between germline ends came to 15 bases. The length of the CDR3 is 17 residues. The CDR3 DNA reads as TGCGCCAGCAGCCAAGATTACCCGCCCAGGAGCTCCTACGAGCAGTACTTC. This encodes CASSQDYPPRSSYEQYF.

This clonotype was seen at least ten times. The CDR3 DNA follows: TGTGCCAGCAGCTTAGTTTTCGGTAACAATGAGCAGTTCTTC. Protein product: CASSLVFGNNEQFF. This chain joins TRBV7-2 and TRBJ2-1; D is unresolved. The V and J ends lost 1 base and 5 bases respectively, with 9 bases between them. Germline values: CDR1 SGHTA, CDR2 FQGNSA. The CDR3 has 14 residues. Combining the CDR3 with reference TRBV7-2 and TRBJ2-1 gives the whole variable domain GAGVSQSPSNKVTEKGKDVELRCDPISGHTALYWYRQSLGQGLEFLIYFQGNSAPDKSGLPSDRFSAERTGGSVSTLTIQRTQQEDSAVYLCASSLVFGNNEQFFGPGTRLTVL.

The table lists this clonotype with many counts. This chain connects TRBV12-3 or TRBV12-4 to TRBJ2-1, with 7 nucleotides matching TRBD1. The J segment lost 10 bases and the V segment lost 7 bases, leaving 7 bases of the junction unmatched. The CDR3 has 12 amino acids. CDR3 sequence: CASTRQGWEQFF. In nucleotides, the CDR3 is TGTGCCAGCACCCGACAGGGCTGGGAGCAGTTCTTC.

This clonotype showed up just a few times. CDR3 sequence reads: CSARDLAGGRDTQYF. The CDR3 DNA reads as TGCAGTGCTAGAGATCTAGCGGGAGGGAGAGATACGCAGTATTTT. The gene calls are TRBV20-1 and TRBJ2-3, with 12 bases identical to TRBD2. Germline CDR1 DFQATT, CDR2 SNEGSKA (reference sequence). Germline trimming cut 0 bases from V and 5 bases from J; bases unmatched to any gene: 3. CDR3 length equals 15 residues.

This clonotype is a singleton in its sample. The chain uses TRBV20-1 and TRBJ1-4; D is uncertain. Per germline, CDR1 DFQATT and CDR2 SNEGSKA (reference sequence). V was clipped by 1 base and J by 0 bases, with 6 bases between them. The CDR3 length is 14 residues. The CDR3, as DNA: TGCAGTGCTAGAGTTACCTCAACTAATGAAAAACTGTTTTTT. Translated: CSARVTSTNEKLFF.

This clonotype was recorded many times. V gene TRBV29-1 combines with J gene TRBJ2-7; 13 bases line up with TRBD2. CDR3 length equals 13 residues. V shed 7 bases and J 5 bases; nucleotides not matched to a gene: 5. Germline CDR1 is SQVTM and CDR2 is ANQGSEA. The CDR3 sequence: CSARLAGGHEQYF. The CDR3 DNA reads as TGCAGCGCCAGACTAGCGGGAGGTCACGAGCAGTACTTC.

J is TRBJ1-6 and V is TRBV9, with unresolved D. This CDR3 contains 16 residues. Germline V lookup: CDR1 SGDLS, CDR2 YYNGEE. V lost 4 bases and J 9 bases, leaving 20 bases between the germline ends. CDR3 sequence: CASSPSPDAWGSPLHF. The CDR3 coding sequence is TGTGCCAGCAGCCCCTCGCCGGACGCCTGGGGTTCACCCCTCCACTTT.